What follows are 32 T cell receptor beta chains derived from one specimen sequenced in a study of T cell responses to AZD1222 COVID-19 vaccine. Assay used: immunoSEQ multiplex PCR; TCRdb lists only in-frame clones, some missing. Here the sample spans 180,000 or so clones, about 87% being singletons. The specimen was peripheral blood, collected 28 days after the second dose of the MenACWY control vaccine. The receptors come from an adult who received the MenACWY meningococcal vaccine as a control.

This rearrangement joins TRBV19 to TRBJ2-1; 11 nucleotides match TRBD1. Unmatched junction bases numbered 8, after V lost 6 bases and J lost 7 bases. Germline lookup yields CDR1 LNHDA and CDR2 SQIVND (reference sequence). CDR3 length: 15 amino acids. The CDR3 DNA reads as TGTGCCAGTAGCCAAGGACAGGGGGCGGGTAATGAGCAGTTCTTC. Translation: CASSQGQGAGNEQFF. Variable domain in full (rest from reference TRBV19 and TRBJ2-1): DGGITQSPKYLFRKEGQNVTLSCEQNLNHDAMYWYRQDPGQGLRLIYYSQIVNDFQKGDIAEGYSVSREKKESFPLTVTSAQKNPTAFYLCASSQGQGAGNEQFFGPGTRLTVL.

V gene TRBV27 combines with J gene TRBJ2-7; 10 nucleotides align to TRBD2. The CDR3 covers 15 residues. The germline CDR1 and CDR2 sequences are MNHEY and SMNVEV (reference sequence). Trimming took 7 bases from V and 0 from J; bases not matched to a gene: 6. CDR3 sequence (DNA): TGTGCCAGCACCCCAACTAGCGGGACCTCCTACGAGCAGTACTTC. As protein: CASTPTSGTSYEQYF.

The chain employs TRBV11-3 and TRBJ2-5; D is possibly TRBD1 (7 bases). Germline-derived CDR1 and CDR2 are SGHNT and YENEEA. The germline V and J ends were trimmed by 3 bases and 2 bases, with 13 bases remaining between them. The CDR3 sequence is 15 residues long. CDR3 protein: CASSFGQGGQETQYF. The CDR3 DNA sequence: TGTGCCAGCAGCTTTGGCCAGGGGGGACAAGAGACCCAGTACTTC. Complete variable domain (other parts from reference TRBV11-3 and TRBJ2-5): EAGVVQSPRYKIIEKKQPVAFWCNPISGHNTLYWYLQNLGQGPELLIRYENEEAVDDSQLPKDRFSAERLKGVDSTLKIQPAELGDSAVYLCASSFGQGGQETQYFGPGTRLLVL.

This clone showed up just once. The chain employs TRBV5-4 and TRBJ1-2; no firm D call. The CDR3 sequence is 10 residues long. Germline CDR1 is SGHNT and CDR2 is YYREEE (reference sequence). V lost 7 bases and J lost 13, with 14 bases in between. This CDR3 reads CASGRSVLTF. As DNA, the CDR3 is TGTGCCAGCGGAAGAAGCGTGCTCACCTTC.

The chain carries TRBV6-5 and TRBJ1-2; a weak D match, TRBD1 (5 bases). The CDR3 totals 15 residues. Germline V gene data show CDR1 as MNHEY and CDR2 as SVGAGI. V lost 5 bases to trimming and J lost 6 bases, with 19 bases between them. CDR3 loop: CASSPSRDVLNGYTF. The CDR3 DNA follows: TGTGCCAGCAGTCCCTCCCGGGACGTTCTAAATGGCTACACCTTC.

The rearrangement uses TRBV10-3 and TRBJ2-5, with D possibly TRBD1 on 6 matching bases. The ends were cut back, 4 bases at V and 5 bases at J, with 11 bases in the middle. In germline, CDR1 is ENHRY, CDR2 SYGVKD. The CDR3 is 13 amino acids. CDR3 region: CAISVGTSETQYF. CDR3 nucleotide sequence: TGTGCCATCAGTGTGGGGACATCGGAGACCCAGTACTTC.

The CDR3 is CAISASSSYEQYF. DNA of the CDR3: TGTGCCATCAGTGCTTCTAGCTCCTACGAGCAGTACTTC. The J gene is TRBJ2-7, the V gene TRBV10-3, with D unresolved. This CDR3 spans 13 amino acids. The germline V gene has CDR1 ENHRY and CDR2 SYGVKD. Trimming stripped 4 bases from V and 0 bases from J, with 7 bases between.

This chain links TRBV4-3 with TRBJ2-3; 12 nucleotides line up with TRBD2. Looked up from germline, CDR1 is LGHNA and CDR2 is YSLEER. Losses at the gene ends were 3 bases for V and 4 bases for J; bases not matched to a gene: 5. This CDR3 is built from 16 residues. CDR3 nucleotide sequence: TGCGCCAGCAGCCAGCTAGCGGGAGGGCCCGCAGATACGCAGTATTTT. As protein: CASSQLAGGPADTQYF.

Comment on this clone: This sample includes further DNA sequences coding for the same CDR3. The genes are TRBV9 and TRBJ1-3; D not resolved. CDR1 is SGDLS, CDR2 YYNGEE, per germline. V was clipped by 8 bases and J by 0 bases, with 3 bases between them. The CDR3 sequence is 11 residues long. CDR3 DNA sequence: TGTGCCAGTTCCTCTGGAAACACCATATATTTT. This gives the protein CASSSGNTIYF. Full variable domain (remainder filled in from reference TRBV9 and TRBJ1-3): DSGVTQTPKHLITATGQRVTLRCSPRSGDLSVYWYQQSLDQGLQFLIQYYNGEERAKGNILERFSAQQFPDLHSELNLSSLELGDSALYFCASSSGNTIYFGEGSWLTVV.

This chain's CDR3 is CASSPLGRGSGETQYF. In DNA form, the CDR3 reads TGTGCCAGTAGCCCCCTAGGCAGGGGATCCGGAGAGACCCAGTACTTC. V gene TRBV19 combines with J gene TRBJ2-5, with D possibly being TRBD1 (6 bases). The V end was cut by 6 bases, the J end by 4 bases, with 21 bases between. The CDR3 contains 16 residues. Germline CDR1 reads LNHDA; CDR2 reads SQIVND (reference sequence).

J is TRBJ1-5 and V is TRBV7-9; D unresolved. This CDR3 contains 15 residues. Trimming shortened V by 0 bases and J by 1 base, and 7 bases separated the two germline ends. Germline CDR1 reads SEHNR; CDR2 reads FQNEAQ (reference sequence). CDR3 in DNA: TGTGCCAGCAGCTTAGCCGGGCCGAGCAATCAGCCCCAGCATTTT. It translates to CASSLAGPSNQPQHF.

The chain joins TRBV6-2 or TRBV6-3 to TRBJ1-5; 7 bases match TRBD1. The CDR3 runs 15 residues. V lost 6 bases, J lost 4 bases, and 9 bases stayed unmatched. In germline, CDR1 is MNHEY, CDR2 SVGEGT. The CDR3 DNA reads as TGTGCCAGCAGCCCACCGGGACAGCGAAATCAGCCCCAGCATTTT. Translating it yields CASSPPGQRNQPQHF.

V usage is TRBV9 and J usage is TRBJ2-3; D call uncertain. The CDR3 extends over 16 amino acids. Trimming took 0 bases from V and 1 from J, leaving 12 bases between them. Germline-derived CDR1 and CDR2 are SGDLS and YYNGEE. The CDR3 sequence: CASSVVGLTRTDTQYF. The CDR3 nucleotides read TGTGCCAGCAGCGTAGTAGGCCTCACGCGCACAGATACGCAGTATTTT.

The J gene is TRBJ1-1, the V gene TRBV4-3; 8 bases line up with TRBD1. The CDR3 has 17 amino acids. Losses at the gene ends were 1 base for V and 4 bases for J; bases not matched to a gene: 11. Germline loops: CDR1 LGHNA, CDR2 YSLEER. CDR3 DNA sequence: TGCGCCAGCAGCCAAGCCCCCACAGGGGGTGGGGGCACTGAAGCTTTCTTT. As protein: CASSQAPTGGGGTEAFF.

This chain joins TRBV3-1 (or the pseudogene TRBV3-2) and TRBJ1-2; 7 bases map to TRBD1. The CDR3 has 20 residues. CDR1 is LGHDT and CDR2 is YNNKEL in the germline V gene (reference sequence). Trimming cost V 2 bases and J 4 bases; bases outside gene matches: 22. CDR3 nucleotides: TGTGCCAGCAGCCAAAGACAGGGTTTCGGACAGCCTTTCGGTAGCTATGGCTACACCTTC. This encodes CASSQRQGFGQPFGSYGYTF.

This clone was picked up one time. CDR3 loop: CASSGDSGSESETQYF. Here the CDR3 DNA reads TGCGCCAGCAGCGGGGATAGCGGGAGTGAGTCGGAGACCCAGTACTTC. The rearrangement links TRBV4-1 to TRBJ2-5, with 9 nucleotides matching TRBD2. Germline trimming cut 5 bases from V and 5 bases from J; bases unmatched to any gene: 12. The CDR3 is made up of 16 amino acids. CDR1 is MGHRA, CDR2 YSYEKL, per germline.

The chain couples TRBV28 to TRBJ1-5; no clear D. The ends were cut back, 6 bases at V and 4 bases at J, with 7 bases in the middle. The CDR3 extends over 12 amino acids. Germline V gene data show CDR1 as MDHEN and CDR2 as SYDVKM. The CDR3, as DNA: TGTGCCAGCAGAATACAGAATCAGCCCCAGCATTTT. Its translation is CASRIQNQPQHF.

The chain recombines TRBV6-5 with TRBJ2-3; D may be TRBD2 (6 bases). The CDR3 has 13 residues. Germline CDR1 reads MNHEY; CDR2 reads SVGAGI. V gave up 0 bases and J gave up 9 bases, with 10 bases separating them. The CDR3 bases are TGTGCCAGCAGTTACTCGGGGACTGAGACGCAGTATTTT. It translates to CASSYSGTETQYF.

The V gene is TRBV7-2, the J gene TRBJ2-7; D unclear. The length of the CDR3 is 13 residues. V lost 1 base and J lost 9, with 13 bases in between. The germline CDR1 and CDR2 sequences are SGHTA and FQGNSA. In DNA form, the CDR3 reads TGTGCCAGCAGCTTAGATGTCCCGGTGGGGCAGTACTTC. As protein: CASSLDVPVGQYF. The full variable domain, its missing parts supplied by reference TRBV7-2 and TRBJ2-7, is GAGVSQSPSNKVTEKGKDVELRCDPISGHTALYWYRQSLGQGLEFLIYFQGNSAPDKSGLPSDRFSAERTGGSVSTLTIQRTQQEDSAVYLCASSLDVPVGQYFGPGTRLTVT.

The rearrangement uses TRBV7-3 and TRBJ1-1; no clear D. V lost 4 bases and J lost 1, with 7 bases in between. This CDR3 has 13 amino acids. CDR1 is SGHTA, CDR2 FQGTGA, per germline. CDR3 residues: CASSSDPNTEAFF. The CDR3 nucleotides read TGTGCCAGCAGCTCGGACCCGAACACTGAAGCTTTCTTT.

The V and J genes are TRBV30 and TRBJ1-2, with 9 bases aligning to TRBD1. Germline values: CDR1 GTSNPN, CDR2 SVGIG (reference sequence). The CDR3 sequence is 12 residues long. V shed 5 bases and J 4 bases; nucleotides not matched to a gene: 2. The CDR3 protein is CAWGTGLYGYTF. The CDR3 DNA follows: TGTGCCTGGGGGACAGGGCTCTATGGCTACACCTTC.

The CDR3 region is CASSYRAVTEAFF. The CDR3 DNA is TGTGCCAGCAGTTACAGGGCCGTCACTGAAGCTTTCTTT. This chain joins TRBV6-2 or TRBV6-3 and TRBJ1-1; D not resolved. There are 13 residues in the CDR3. The V end was cut by 2 bases, the J end by 4 bases, with 8 bases between. Germline lookup yields CDR1 MNHEY and CDR2 SVGEGT.

This chain joins TRBV24-1 and TRBJ2-1; D not certain. The germline V gene has CDR1 KGHDR and CDR2 SFDVKD. The length of the CDR3 is 14 residues. Trimming shortened V by 2 bases and J by 13 bases, and 17 bases separated the two germline ends. For the CDR3, the DNA is TGTGCCACCAGTGATTACGTATCCACGCCGAAACAGTTCTTC. This encodes CATSDYVSTPKQFF.

The CDR3 nucleotides are TGTGCCAGCCAATTCAAACCGGGACAGGGGGCCGTAGAGCAGTACTTC. It is translated as CASQFKPGQGAVEQYF. The chain employs TRBV5-4 and TRBJ2-7; 12 bases align to TRBD1. CDR1 SGHNT and CDR2 YYREEE come from the germline V gene (reference sequence). The CDR3 consists of 16 residues. V lost 7 bases and J lost 7; bases outside the gene matches: 15.

The rearrangement links TRBV30 to TRBJ1-1; D may be TRBD1 (6 bases). V was shortened by 5 bases and J by 1 base, with 11 bases between the two germline ends. Germline lookup yields CDR1 GTSNPN and CDR2 SVGIG (reference sequence). The CDR3 spans 13 residues. CDR3 sequence (DNA): TGTGCCTGGGAATGGGGGCAGAACACTGAAGCTTTCTTT. It is translated as CAWEWGQNTEAFF.

V gene TRBV27 combines with J gene TRBJ1-1; TRBD1 is a possible D gene (5 bases). The CDR3 is 13 amino acids. Germline V gene sequence: CDR1 MNHEY, CDR2 SMNVEV (reference sequence). With 6 bases removed from V and 3 bases from J, the gap between germline ends came to 11 bases. The CDR3 DNA follows: TGTGCCAGCAGCTTGGGCAGGGACACTGAAGCTTTCTTT. It yields the protein CASSLGRDTEAFF.

The sample holds one count of this clone. The same CDR3 arises from other DNA sequences in this sample as well. The chain combines TRBV9 with TRBJ1-3; D ambiguous. The CDR3 extends over 14 amino acids. Trimming cost V 2 bases and J 0 bases, with 6 bases left between them. In germline, CDR1 is SGDLS, CDR2 YYNGEE. DNA of the CDR3: TGTGCCAGCAGCGTCCAGAGCTCTGGAAACACCATATATTTT. Residues: CASSVQSSGNTIYF.

V and J are TRBV12-3 or TRBV12-4 and TRBJ2-7, with a weak D call TRBD1 (5 bases). CDR3 length: 11 amino acids. V was trimmed by 5 bases and J by 3 bases, leaving 5 bases between them. CDR3 sequence reads: CASSQGYEQYF. CDR3 sequence (DNA): TGTGCCAGCAGTCAGGGCTACGAGCAGTACTTC.

CDR3 nucleotide sequence: TGTGCCAGCATGATTTCACAGGGACCCGTCGGGGACACCATATATTTT. Protein: CASMISQGPVGDTIYF. The rearrangement uses TRBV6-6 and TRBJ1-3, with D perhaps TRBD1 (6 bases). Germline V CDR1 and CDR2: MNHNY, SVGAGI (reference sequence). The CDR3 covers 16 residues. V was clipped by 7 bases and J by 8 bases, with 24 bases between them.

The chain links TRBV5-1 to TRBJ2-7; no clear D. Germline CDR1 SGHRS, CDR2 YFSETQ. Between the trimmed V and J ends, which lost 0 bases and 4 bases, there was a span of 5 bases. The CDR3 covers 12 residues. CDR3 sequence reads: CASSLGGYEQYF. CDR3 nucleotides: TGCGCCAGCAGCTTGGGAGGATACGAGCAGTACTTC.

The V call is TRBV2, the J call TRBJ2-7; tentatively, D is TRBD1 (6 bases). Deletions cut 7 bases from V and 1 base from J, with 17 bases between. The CDR3 is 15 residues long. In germline, CDR1 is SNHLY, CDR2 FYNNEI. This CDR3 is CASNGEQGQSYEQYF. The CDR3 nucleotides read TGTGCCAGCAATGGGGAACAGGGTCAGTCCTACGAGCAGTACTTC.

The CDR3 spells CASSLAGQGLYGTQYF. CDR3 bases: TGCGCCAGCAGCTTGGCCGGACAGGGGTTGTACGGGACCCAGTACTTC. The chain is built from TRBV5-1 and TRBJ2-5; TRBD1 matches at 9 bases. Per the germline V gene, CDR1 is SGHRS and CDR2 is YFSETQ. The V and J ends lost 0 bases and 7 bases, in that order; junction bases with no gene match: 10. The CDR3 is 16 amino acids.